Shown below are 26 T cell receptor beta chains from a single sample sequenced in a study of blood T cells in healthy people across ages. A second PCR of about 7 to 12 cycles used a sample-barcoded 5' primer and a J-beta primer mix. TCRdb redid the calling of the 5' RACE reads with MiXCR, one entry per CDR3 protein. The table includes around 1,000,000 distinct CDR3 sequences, under 30% detected once. The sample was also linked to a second study, of T cells of mothers and their children.

The source material was blood. The receptors shown here come from a girl aged 2 to 9 in good health.

The sample holds a few counts of this clonotype. V is TRBV29-1 and J is TRBJ2-1, with D perhaps matching TRBD1 (6 bases). With 3 bases removed from V and 7 bases from J, the gap between germline ends came to 13 bases. Germline V lookup: CDR1 SQVTM, CDR2 ANQGSEA. The CDR3 spans 13 residues. The CDR3 region has the DNA TGCAGCGTTGAGATCCACAGGGCTAATGAGCAGTTCTTC. As protein: CSVEIHRANEQFF.

The rearrangement links TRBV12-3 or TRBV12-4 to TRBJ2-1; TRBD2 matches at 7 bases. Germline trimming cut 5 bases from V and 6 bases from J; bases unmatched to any gene: 7. This CDR3 is 14 amino acids long. The CDR3 DNA is TGTGCCAGCAGTCCTCCGCGGGGGATCAATGAGCAGTTCTTC. Encoded protein: CASSPPRGINEQFF.

This clonotype was seen a few times. The chain uses TRBV4-1 and TRBJ2-1, with a weak D call TRBD2 (5 bases). The ends were cut back, 4 bases at V and 5 bases at J, with 18 bases in the middle. The CDR3 sequence is 16 residues long. CDR1 MGHRA and CDR2 YSYEKL come from the germline V gene. This CDR3 reads CASSLHDYTEDNEQFF. The CDR3 DNA is TGCGCCAGCAGCCTTCACGACTATACGGAGGACAATGAGCAGTTCTTC.

This clonotype was recorded once. The chain carries TRBV5-1 and TRBJ1-5, with no clear D. This CDR3 contains 14 residues. Germline V lookup: CDR1 SGHRS, CDR2 YFSETQ. V was clipped by 0 bases and J by 9 bases, with 13 bases between them. CDR3 protein: CASSLEGKDRPQHF. DNA of the CDR3: TGCGCCAGCAGCTTGGAAGGGAAGGATCGGCCCCAGCATTTT. The full variable domain, rest sourced from reference TRBV5-1 and TRBJ1-5, is KAGVTQTPRYLIKTRGQQVTLSCSPISGHRSVSWYQQTPGQGLQFLFEYFSETQRNKGNFPGRFSGRQFSNSRSEMNVSTLELGDSALYLCASSLEGKDRPQHFGDGTRLSIL.

The V gene is TRBV7-9, the J gene TRBJ2-5; D may match TRBD1 or TRBD2 (5 bases each). The CDR3 has 13 residues. Germline CDR1 reads SEHNR; CDR2 reads FQNEAQ (reference sequence). Trimming left V 5 bases short and J 9 bases short, with 16 bases between. CDR3 nucleotide sequence: TGTGCCAGCAGCCATAGGGACGGTCGGGCCCAGTACTTC. Its protein is CASSHRDGRAQYF.

This clonotype was counted between two and nine times. V gene TRBV15 combines with J gene TRBJ1-2, with D unresolved. Germline values: CDR1 LNHNV, CDR2 YYDKDF (reference sequence). Trimming left V 0 bases short and J 1 base short, with 12 bases between. This CDR3 region has 16 residues. CDR3 coding DNA: TGTGCCACCAGCAGAGATCATCATCCTGATAACTATGGCTACACCTTC. This codes for CATSRDHHPDNYGYTF.

This clonotype was observed many times. The CDR3 reads CASSQGTATNEKLFF. The DNA for the CDR3 is TGTGCCAGCAGCCAAGGAACTGCGACTAATGAAAAACTGTTTTTT. The chain recombines TRBV3-1 with TRBJ1-4; no firm D call. CDR1 is LGHDT, CDR2 YNNKEL, per germline (reference sequence). V was shortened by 1 base and J by 2 bases, with 8 bases between the two germline ends. The length of the CDR3 is 15 residues.

For this clonotype: Since no conserved phenylalanine or tryptophan closes the CDR3, a read error is the likely cause. The DNA is omitted, as the CDR3 cannot be located on it reliably, and the CDR3 follows TCRdb's listing. J is TRBJ2-7 and V is TRBV6-5; the table's D call, TRBD1, has no DNA check behind it. Germline V gene lookup returns CDR1 MNHEY and CDR2 SVGAGI. The CDR3 is 10 residues long, ends included. The CDR3 is CASNIGTGII.

This clonotype was seen a few times. V gene TRBV7-9 combines with J gene TRBJ1-4; 8 bases are a match to TRBD1. CDR1 is SEHNR, CDR2 FQNEAQ, per germline (reference sequence). V lost 6 bases and J lost 6; bases outside the gene matches: 12. The CDR3 runs to 16 residues. The CDR3 nucleotides are TGTGCCAGCAGTCCGCCCGACAGGGGAGGGGATGAAAAACTGTTTTTT. Encoded protein: CASSPPDRGGDEKLFF.

This clonotype was counted between two and nine times. V and J are TRBV12-5 and TRBJ2-1; D not certain. Looked up from germline, CDR1 is LGHNT and CDR2 is FRNRAP. This CDR3 has 13 amino acids. V was cut by 6 bases and J by 7 bases, with 13 bases left in between. Here the CDR3 reads CASGGLGWNEQFF. DNA for the CDR3: TGTGCTAGTGGCGGCCTCGGTTGGAATGAGCAGTTCTTC.

The rearrangement uses TRBV21-1 and TRBJ2-5; the table names TRBD1, a call not compared with the DNA. TRBV21-1 is termed a pseudogene. The CDR3 has 15 residues. The DNA of the CDR3 is TGTGCCAGCAGCAAACACCACAGGGGCCAAGAGACCCAGTACTTC. It codes for CASSKHHRGQETQYF.

The chain has TRBV5-1 and TRBJ1-1, with D maybe TRBD1 (5 bases). There are 14 residues in the CDR3. Germline V gives CDR1 SGHRS, CDR2 YFSETQ. V was clipped by 5 bases and J by 1 base, with 12 bases between them. The CDR3 region has the DNA TGCGCCAGCAGAATTTCGGGGGAGAACACTGAAGCTTTCTTT. It codes for CASRISGENTEAFF. Filled out from reference TRBV5-1 and TRBJ1-1, the complete variable domain reads KAGVTQTPRYLIKTRGQQVTLSCSPISGHRSVSWYQQTPGQGLQFLFEYFSETQRNKGNFPGRFSGRQFSNSRSEMNVSTLELGDSALYLCASRISGENTEAFFGQGTRLTVV.

This clonotype has only a few counts. The rearrangement links TRBV20-1 to TRBJ2-2; D unclear. Germline lookup yields CDR1 DFQATT and CDR2 SNEGSKA (reference sequence). V shed 2 bases and J shed 3 bases, with 1 base lying between them. CDR3 length: 11 amino acids. The CDR3 protein is CSARHTGELFF. CDR3 DNA: TGCAGTGCTAGACACACCGGGGAGCTGTTTTTT.

The rearrangement links TRBV5-6 to TRBJ2-2; D is unresolved. The V and J ends lost 4 bases and 2 bases respectively, with 15 bases between them. CDR1 SGHDT and CDR2 YYEEEE come from the germline V gene. The CDR3 is made up of 16 amino acids. CDR3 residues: CASSPPPDFNTGELFF. CDR3 DNA sequence: TGTGCCAGCAGCCCCCCTCCCGATTTTAACACCGGGGAGCTGTTTTTT.

V usage is TRBV6-1 and J usage is TRBJ1-2, with 9 nucleotides matching TRBD1. This CDR3 has 15 amino acids. Trimming removed 7 bases from V and 7 bases from J; junction bases left unmatched: 13. The germline V gene encodes CDR1 MNHNS and CDR2 SASEGT. This CDR3 is CASTNTGGASGGYTF. The DNA of the CDR3 is TGTGCCAGCACCAATACAGGGGGCGCAAGTGGTGGCTACACCTTC.

This clonotype has a handful of counts. V is TRBV7-9 and J is TRBJ2-5; D is possibly TRBD2 (7 bases). TRBJ2-1 matches the DNA end more closely, so the J call is doubtful. Germline V gives CDR1 SEHNR, CDR2 FQNEAQ (reference sequence). The CDR3 length is 15 residues. DNA for the CDR3: TGTGCCAGCAGCTTCGGTGGGGGGGGCATAAATGAGCAGTTCTTC. This sequence encodes CASSFGGGGINEQFF.

There are a few counts of this clonotype. The V and J genes are TRBV20-1 and TRBJ2-1; 8 bases map to TRBD2. The V gene end was trimmed by 6 bases and the J gene end by 1 base; junction bases not matched to a gene: 8. The CDR3 consists of 15 residues. Per germline, CDR1 DFQATT and CDR2 SNEGSKA (reference sequence). CDR3 bases: TGCAGTGCCGACGGACTAGCAAGTTCCTACAATGAGCAGTTCTTC. Protein product: CSADGLASSYNEQFF.

The chain is built from TRBV6-5 and TRBJ2-1; possible D gene TRBD1, 6 bases. The V gene lost 6 bases and the J gene lost 3 bases, with 15 bases spanning the gap. The length of the CDR3 is 15 residues. Germline V lookup: CDR1 MNHEY, CDR2 SVGAGI. The CDR3 is CASSRNRDLYNEQFF. The CDR3 DNA reads TGTGCCAGCAGCAGGAACAGGGATCTCTACAATGAGCAGTTCTTC.

A few counts support this clonotype. The V call is TRBV19, the J call TRBJ2-6; 8 bases match TRBD1. The CDR3 extends over 17 amino acids. Germline CDR1 is LNHDA and CDR2 is SQIVND (reference sequence). V was pared by 5 bases and J by 2 bases, with 8 bases of the junction left unmatched. In DNA form, the CDR3 reads TGTGCCAGTAGTCCCCTCGGGACAGGAACTGGGGCCAACGTCCTGACTTTC. It yields the protein CASSPLGTGTGANVLTF.

The chain has TRBV3-1 and TRBJ2-5; no definite D call. Trimming pared 1 base from V and 5 bases from J, leaving 14 bases between. CDR1 is LGHDT, CDR2 YNNKEL, per germline (reference sequence). This CDR3 spans 15 amino acids. The CDR3 sequence: CASSQGVQFRETQYF. In DNA, the CDR3 is TGTGCCAGCAGCCAAGGTGTCCAATTCCGGGAGACCCAGTACTTC.

In this sample, this clonotype turned up a few times. A read error may produce the germline difference seen at one junction end. The chain carries TRBV20-1 and TRBJ2-1, with 7 bases aligning to TRBD1. The CDR3 extends over 15 amino acids. Germline assignment: CDR1 DFQATT and CDR2 SNEGSKA (reference sequence). Here the CDR3 DNA reads TGTAGTGCTAGAGAGATCGCAGGGGGTCCCAATGAGCGGTTCTTC. It codes for CSAREIAGGPNERFF.

The CDR3 nucleotides are TGTGCCAGCAGCCCGATGACGGTGAACACTGAAGCTTTCTTT. Translation gives CASSPMTVNTEAFF. This chain uses TRBV7-9 with TRBJ1-1; D uncertain. The V end was cut by 5 bases, the J end by 0 bases, with 10 bases between. The germline gives CDR1 SEHNR, CDR2 FQNEAQ (reference sequence). CDR3 size: 14 residues.

This clonotype was counted between two and nine times. V gene TRBV5-1 combines with J gene TRBJ2-5, with a possible D match to TRBD2 (6 bases). There are 16 residues in the CDR3. CDR1 and CDR2 (germline): SGHRS, YFSETQ. Trimming left V 0 bases short and J 1 base short, with 13 bases between. The CDR3 sequence is CASSLGGTSLQETQYF. The CDR3 DNA follows: TGCGCCAGCAGCTTGGGAGGTACTAGCCTCCAAGAGACCCAGTACTTC. The variable domain in full, completed from reference TRBV5-1 and TRBJ2-5, reads KAGVTQTPRYLIKTRGQQVTLSCSPISGHRSVSWYQQTPGQGLQFLFEYFSETQRNKGNFPGRFSGRQFSNSRSEMNVSTLELGDSALYLCASSLGGTSLQETQYFGPGTRLLVL.

In this sample, this clonotype turned up a few times. The V and J genes are TRBV28 and TRBJ1-4; TRBD1 aligns across 7 bases. Germline V lookup: CDR1 MDHEN, CDR2 SYDVKM. V shed 2 bases and J 7 bases; nucleotides not matched to a gene: 7. The CDR3 loop spans 15 amino acids. CDR3 protein: CASSLLTGVGEKLFF. The CDR3 bases are TGTGCCAGCAGTTTACTTACAGGGGTGGGTGAAAAACTGTTTTTT.

The chain is built from TRBV11-3 and TRBJ2-5, with D possibly TRBD1 on 7 matching bases. V lost 5 bases, J lost 5 bases, and 21 bases lay in between. Germline V gene data show CDR1 as SGHNT and CDR2 as YENEEA. There are 16 residues in the CDR3. CDR3 sequence: CASSPGRQGLAETQYF. CDR3 in DNA: TGTGCCAGCAGCCCAGGGAGACAGGGACTTGCGGAGACCCAGTACTTC.

The V call is TRBV12-3 or TRBV12-4, the J call TRBJ2-3; possibly TRBD1 for D (6 bases). Deletions cut 5 bases from V and 10 bases from J, with 13 bases between. CDR3 size: 12 residues. The CDR3 sequence is CASSPTSGAQYF. CDR3 sequence (DNA): TGTGCCAGCAGTCCAACCTCAGGGGCGCAGTATTTT.